This T cell receptor beta chain was identified in a study of T cells in Graves' hyperthyroidism and ophthalmopathy. Findings and limits, study-wide: Most thyroid clonotypes that were expanded above 0.001 also turned up in blood. Ophthalmopathy was predicted by the model a median of approximately 6 months ahead of onset. A 13 V-J model separated ophthalmopathy from stable hyperthyroidism.

The CDR3 sequence is 14 residues long. Trimming took 8 bases from V and 11 from J, leaving 22 bases between them. Germline V gene sequence: CDR1 ENHRY, CDR2 SYGVKD. The CDR3 regions of TCR beta were amplified from RNA transcripts. Primed by the HTBI set, a first-round RT-PCR was run on the TCR CDR3. TCRdb recomputed calls from the multiplex PCR reads with MiXCR, one row per CDR3 protein. In the table there are about 570,000 distinct CDR3 sequences, 35% to 55% of which are singletons. As concerns this clonotype: Its antigen is still unknown.

This clonotype was sampled from an adult woman with Graves' disease, either hyperthyroidism or ophthalmopathy (not recorded which). The chain joins TRBV10-3 to TRBJ1-5; D call uncertain. Material: peripheral blood or thyroid tissue (not recorded which). The CDR3 DNA sequence: TGTGCCATCGGAGCGGGAGGTCGGGAAGAGACCCAGCATTTT. This encodes CAIGAGGREETQHF.